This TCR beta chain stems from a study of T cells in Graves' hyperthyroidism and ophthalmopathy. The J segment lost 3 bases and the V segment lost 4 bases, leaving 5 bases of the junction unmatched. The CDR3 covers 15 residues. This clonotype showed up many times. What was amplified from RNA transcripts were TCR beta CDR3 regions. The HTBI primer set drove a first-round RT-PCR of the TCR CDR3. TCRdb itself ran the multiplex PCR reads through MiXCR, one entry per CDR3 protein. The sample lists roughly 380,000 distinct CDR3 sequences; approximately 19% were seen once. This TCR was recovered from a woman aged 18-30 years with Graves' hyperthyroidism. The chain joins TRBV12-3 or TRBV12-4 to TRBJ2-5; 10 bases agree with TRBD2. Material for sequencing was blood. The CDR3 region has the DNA TGTGCCAGCAGTTCAACTAGCGGGGTGGAAGAGACCCAGTACTTC. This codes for CASSSTSGVEETQYF.